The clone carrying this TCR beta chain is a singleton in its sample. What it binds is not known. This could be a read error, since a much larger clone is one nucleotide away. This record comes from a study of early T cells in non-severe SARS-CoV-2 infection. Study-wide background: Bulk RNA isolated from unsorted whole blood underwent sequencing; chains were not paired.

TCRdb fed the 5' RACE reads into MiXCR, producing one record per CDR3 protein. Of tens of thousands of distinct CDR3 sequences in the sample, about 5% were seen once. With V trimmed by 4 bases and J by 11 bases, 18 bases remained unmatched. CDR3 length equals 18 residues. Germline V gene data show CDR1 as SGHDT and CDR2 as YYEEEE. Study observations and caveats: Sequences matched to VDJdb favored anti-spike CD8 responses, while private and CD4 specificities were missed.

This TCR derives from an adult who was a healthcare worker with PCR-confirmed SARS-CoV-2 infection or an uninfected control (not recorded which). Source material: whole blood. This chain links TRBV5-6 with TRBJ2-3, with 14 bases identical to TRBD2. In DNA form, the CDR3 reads TGTGCCAGCAGCCCGGGACTAGCGGGAGCCACTTTCCTTGGGGGGCAGTATTTT. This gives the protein CASSPGLAGATFLGGQYF. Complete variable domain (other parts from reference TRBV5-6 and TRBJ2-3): DAGVTQSPTHLIKTRGQQVTLRCSPKSGHDTVSWYQQALGQGPQFIFQYYEEEERQRGNFPDRFSGHQFPNYSSELNVNALLLGDSALYLCASSPGLAGATFLGGQYFGPGTRLTVL.